This is a list of T cell receptor beta chains from one sample in a study of blood T cell repertoires in COVID-19. Measured with immunoSEQ multiplex PCR; TCRdb has only the in-frame clones, and not every one. In the table there are some 380,000 clones, approximately 85% of which are singletons. The sample consisted of PBMCs or T cells enriched from blood (not recorded which). All receptors derive from a woman between 35 and 50 years old with acute COVID-19. The CDR3 runs from the conserved cysteine through the conserved F or W. The order of the fields is V gene, J gene, D gene, CDR3 protein, CDR3 DNA. A D gene is named only where the DNA matches it firmly.

TRBV3-1/TRBV3-2,TRBJ2-3,TRBD2,CASSLIERGGFTDTQYF,TGTGCCAGCAGCCTGATAGAGCGGGGGGGCTTCACAGATACGCAGTATTTT
TRBV6-5,TRBJ1-2,-,CASSSRLIDGYTF,TGTGCCAGCAGTTCCCGATTGATAGATGGCTACACCTTC
TRBV19,TRBJ2-1,-,CATRRGAGYNEQFF,TGTGCCACCCGACGGGGGGCCGGCTACAATGAGCAGTTCTTC
TRBV11-3,TRBJ2-2,TRBD2,CASSLSKMGLANTGELFF,TGTGCCAGCAGCCTTAGCAAAATGGGACTAGCGAACACCGGGGAGCTGTTTTTT
TRBV5-1,TRBJ2-7,-,CASSSSQGIGEQYF,TGCGCCAGCAGCTCATCTCAGGGAATAGGCGAGCAGTACTTC
TRBV9,TRBJ1-2,-,CASSVGGVDMDGYTF,TGTGCCAGCAGCGTAGGGGGCGTCGACATGGATGGCTACACCTTC
TRBV7-2,TRBJ1-2,TRBD1,CASSLATGAGYGYTF,TGTGCCAGCAGCTTAGCTACAGGGGCGGGCTATGGCTACACCTTC
TRBV28,TRBJ2-7,TRBD2,CASSLAGLNEQYF,TGTGCCAGCAGTCTGGCGGGACTAAACGAGCAGTACTTC
TRBV12-3/TRBV12-4,TRBJ1-2,TRBD1,CASSRQGGEGYTF,TGTGCCAGCAGTCGACAGGGGGGCGAGGGCTACACCTTC
TRBV5-4,TRBJ2-3,-,CASSYRTDSNTDTQYF,TGTGCCAGCAGCTACAGGACGGACAGTAACACAGATACGCAGTATTTT
TRBV5-1,TRBJ1-5,-,CASSLAGDSQGPQHF,TGCGCCAGCAGCTTGGCCGGCGACAGCCAGGGGCCCCAGCATTTT
TRBV3-1/TRBV3-2,TRBJ2-3,TRBD2,CASSPGGADTQYF,TGTGCCAGCAGTCCGGGGGGGGCAGATACGCAGTATTTT
TRBV7-9,TRBJ1-3,-,CASSPPGLLAGNTIYF,TGTGCCAGCAGCCCCCCCGGACTACTGGCTGGAAACACCATATATTTT
TRBV2,TRBJ1-1,TRBD1,CATPEDRARAFF,TGTGCCACACCAGAGGACAGGGCGCGAGCTTTCTTT
TRBV6-1,TRBJ2-2,TRBD1,CASSDKGQVANTGELFF,TGTGCCAGCAGTGATAAGGGACAGGTAGCGAACACCGGGGAGCTGTTTTTT
TRBV3-1/TRBV3-2,TRBJ1-6,-,CASSATDRWASPLHF,TGTGCCAGCAGCGCGACGGATCGATGGGCTTCACCCCTCCACTTT
TRBV6-5,TRBJ2-2,TRBD2,CASRALAGDTGELFF,TGTGCCAGCAGGGCCCTAGCGGGGGACACCGGGGAGCTGTTTTTT
TRBV18,TRBJ2-1,-,CASSPSHPSSYNEQFF,TGTGCCAGCTCACCGTCCCACCCCAGCTCCTACAATGAGCAGTTCTTC
TRBV2,TRBJ2-4,TRBD1,CASSGQGAVKNIQYF,TGTGCCAGCAGTGGGCAGGGGGCAGTCAAAAACATTCAGTACTTC
TRBV24-1,TRBJ2-1,-,CATSGGVEQFF,TGTGCCACCAGTGGGGGGGTGGAGCAGTTCTTC
TRBV20-1,TRBJ1-3,-,CSASQQRLSGNTIYF,TGCAGTGCTAGTCAGCAGCGTCTCTCTGGAAACACCATATATTTT
TRBV6-5,TRBJ2-2,-,CASSYSQGELFF,TGTGCCAGCAGTTACTCCCAGGGGGAGCTGTTTTTT